The next 10 T cell receptor beta chains were all read from a single sample in a study of blood T cell repertoires in COVID-19. Clones were sequenced by immunoSEQ multiplex PCR, and TCRdb holds only the in-frame ones, with some missing. The data hold roughly 210,000 clones, with 88% observed a single time. Sequencing was done on a sample of peripheral blood. These receptors all come from a man between 65 and 85 years old with acute or convalescent COVID-19.

The genes are TRBV11-2 and TRBJ1-2; TRBD1 aligns across 8 bases. J gave up 4 bases and V 1 base, and 5 bases lay outside the gene matches. Germline lookup yields CDR1 SGHAT and CDR2 FQNNGV. The CDR3 is 15 amino acids. The CDR3 bases are TGTGCCAGCAGCTTAGGTGGGACAGGAGCCTATGGCTACACCTTC. This codes for CASSLGGTGAYGYTF.

The table lists this clone with a count of one. The J gene is TRBJ1-6, the V gene TRBV5-6; D is ambiguous. The CDR3 is 13 amino acids. V lost 3 bases and J 7 bases, leaving 8 bases between the germline ends. Germline CDR1 reads SGHDT; CDR2 reads YYEEEE. In DNA, the CDR3 is TGTGCCAGCAGCTCGGGAGGGAATTCACCCCTCCACTTT. It codes for CASSSGGNSPLHF.

The chain joins TRBV28 to TRBJ2-2; 10 bases agree with TRBD2. Trimming at V came to 2 bases and at J to 6 bases, leaving 3 bases not matched to a gene. The CDR3 runs 15 residues. Looked up from germline, CDR1 is MDHEN and CDR2 is SYDVKM. The CDR3 spells CASSLGSGRPGELFF. In nucleotides, the CDR3 is TGTGCCAGCAGTTTAGGTAGCGGGAGGCCCGGGGAGCTGTTTTTT.

The V and J genes are TRBV7-8 and TRBJ1-1, with TRBD1 as a possible D gene (5 bases). The CDR3 covers 16 residues. Germline loops: CDR1 SGHVS, CDR2 FQNEAQ. Trimming pared 1 base from V and 4 bases from J, leaving 16 bases between. CDR3 DNA: TGTGCCAGCAGCTTAGATCAGTACAGGCTTTCCACTGAAGCTTTCTTT. Encoded protein: CASSLDQYRLSTEAFF.

The V and J genes are TRBV24-1 and TRBJ2-3; possible D gene TRBD2, 5 bases. CDR1 KGHDR and CDR2 SFDVKD come from the germline V gene. The CDR3 length is 20 residues. The V and J ends lost 1 base and 0 bases respectively, with 22 bases between them. The CDR3 nucleotides are TGTGCCACCAGTGATTTAGGGCACACCCCCGCGGGCCTTAGCACAGATACGCAGTATTTT. It translates to CATSDLGHTPAGLSTDTQYF.

This clone was detected only once. The chain joins TRBV18 to TRBJ1-2; tentatively, D is TRBD1 (5 bases). Per the germline V gene, CDR1 is KGHSH and CDR2 is LQKENI. V was shortened by 6 bases and J by 2 bases, with 10 bases between the two germline ends. This CDR3 contains 13 residues. CDR3 sequence: CASSPAGNYGYTF. The CDR3 DNA sequence: TGTGCCAGCTCTCCGGCAGGGAACTATGGCTACACCTTC.

CDR3 coding DNA: TGTGCCAGCAGTTCAGGACTAGCGGGAGCTGGTGAGACCCAGTACTTC. This codes for CASSSGLAGAGETQYF. The V and J genes are TRBV6-6 and TRBJ2-5, with TRBD2 identical over 13 bases. Germline V gene lookup returns CDR1 MNHNY and CDR2 SVGAGI (reference sequence). V was clipped by 4 bases and J by 5 bases; unmatched bases: 7. CDR3 size: 16 residues.

The gene calls are TRBV30 and TRBJ1-5; no clear D gene. The V gene lost 0 bases and the J gene lost 5 bases, with 8 bases spanning the gap. The CDR3 loop spans 13 amino acids. Germline CDR1 is GTSNPN and CDR2 is SVGIG (reference sequence). CDR3 coding DNA: TGTGCCTGGAGTGTGCTCGGGGATCAGCCCCAGCATTTT. Translation: CAWSVLGDQPQHF.

The chain carries TRBV12-5 and TRBJ2-1, with 11 bases identical to TRBD2. Looked up from germline, CDR1 is LGHNT and CDR2 is FRNRAP. V gave up 1 base and J gave up 1 base; unmatched junction bases: 15. The CDR3 has 21 residues. CDR3 nucleotide sequence: TGTGCTAGTGGTTTGGCGCCGGGACTAGCGGTAAGGGAAGGATCCTACAATGAGCAGTTCTTC. Its protein is CASGLAPGLAVREGSYNEQFF.

The V call is TRBV5-1, the J call TRBJ2-1; 8 bases align to TRBD1. CDR1 is SGHRS and CDR2 is YFSETQ in the germline V gene. Germline trimming cut 4 bases from V and 0 bases from J; bases unmatched to any gene: 6. There are 16 residues in the CDR3. The CDR3 DNA reads as TGCGCCAGCAGCGTACAGGGGGAAGCCTCCTACAATGAGCAGTTCTTC. This encodes CASSVQGEASYNEQFF.